This TCR beta chain stems from a study of T-cell memory formation after mild COVID-19 (dated by TCRdb to about 2021). Concerning the study at large: TCR sequence clusters from the two donors were largely donor specific. T-cell clones expanding and contracting after mild COVID-19 in a couple of donors were tracked by longitudinal TCRalpha and TCRbeta repertoire sequencing. The cohort was made up of two young adult volunteers, one female and one male, who were previously healthy.

This clonotype turned up a few times. Its antigen remains undetermined. No per-base quality is available; no much larger clone lies one base away. Sequencing was carried out with an Illumina NovaSeq 6000. TCRalpha and TCRbeta cDNA libraries were constructed by 5'RACE with constant-segment primers, with sample barcodes and unique molecular identifiers being introduced. Trizol reagent was used to extract RNA from every sample. The libraries were amplified in two PCR steps, and the second step added a second sample barcode and Illumina TruSeq adapters. Sequencing of libraries was performed on an Illumina NovaSeq with 2 x 150 bp paired-end reads. Concerning the study's data processing: With migec v1.2.7, reads were demultiplexed and then collapsed into UMI-guided consensus sequences. Using mixcr v2.1.11, the UMI consensuses were aligned to TRA and TRB V and J templates and assembled into clonotypes. A clonotype was counted as expanded or contracted only when both edgeR and NoisET called the clonotype significant, with the noise models trained on biological replicates. For edgeR calls, a false discovery rate-adjusted p below 0.01 and a log2 fold-change threshold of 1 were applied. As an exploratory analysis of dynamics, max-normalized trajectories of the 1000 most abundant clonotypes were examined by PCA with hierarchical clustering. Separately sequenced CD4+ and CD8+ repertoires were used to assign the CD4 or CD8 phenotype of responding clones. The raw public reads went through TCRdb reprocessing: fastp at Q25, MiXCR clone calling, in-frame beta chains kept. Each entry is one CDR3 protein sequence, shown with its most common DNA and genes. The V and J calls come from TCRdb's annotation, not from the publication. This sample comprises 550,000 to 700,000 distinct CDR3 sequences, roughly 18% of them detected only once. The top ten hold around 12% of the sample.

Overall results and qualifications from the work: SARS-CoV-2 specificity of the second-wave clones peaking on day 37 was not confirmed. The detection of some responding clones in pre-infection memory suggests that pre-existing cross-reactive memory T cells joined the SARS-CoV-2 response. Only a couple of mild cases were covered by the study, and larger cohorts that include severe cases with pre-infection samples were considered necessary. Clones that contracted from day 15 to 85 showed balanced CD4/CD8 phenotypes, whereas a second wave of clones that expanded from day 15 to 37 leaned towards CD4+. Contracting CD4+ clones were found mainly in CM and EM memory subsets, while CD8+ clones were enriched in EMRA.

Ficoll-Paque density gradient centrifugation was used to isolate PBMCs. From the cysteine up to the phenylalanine, the CDR3 has a length of 21 residues. Only CDR3 DNA is held: 63 bases, read in frame from base 1. CDR1 and CDR2, per the germline V gene (reference sequence), are SEHNR and FQNEAQ. V is pared back by 3 bases and J by 1 base, with 31 bases lying between the germline termini. The TCR originated in an adult woman who had mild COVID-19 (a few samples of this study predate the infection). The sample titles of this study are shuffled in the database, so cell type and time point are left out; the donor was told from shared clones. The chain couples TRBV7-9 to TRBJ2-7, with TRBD2 tentatively as D gene (5 bases match). The sequenced sample consisted of PBMCs or a T cell subset sorted from them (not recorded which). For the CDR3, the sequence is CASSFTPLRGGSREGSYEQYF. The DNA sequence reads TGTGCCAGCAGCTTTACCCCTTTACGGGGTGGGAGCAGAGAGGGTTCCTACGAGCAGTACTTC.